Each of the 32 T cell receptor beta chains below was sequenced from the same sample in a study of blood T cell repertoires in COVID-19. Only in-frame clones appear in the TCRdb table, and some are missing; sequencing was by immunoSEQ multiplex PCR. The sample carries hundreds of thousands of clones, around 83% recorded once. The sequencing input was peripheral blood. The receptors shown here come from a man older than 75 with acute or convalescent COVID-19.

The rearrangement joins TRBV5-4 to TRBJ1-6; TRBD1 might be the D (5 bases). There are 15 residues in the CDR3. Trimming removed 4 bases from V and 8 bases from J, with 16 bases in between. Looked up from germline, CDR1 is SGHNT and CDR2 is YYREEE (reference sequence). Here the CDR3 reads CASSPDSSGDSPLHF. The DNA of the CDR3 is TGTGCCAGCAGCCCCGACAGTTCGGGGGATTCACCCCTCCACTTT.

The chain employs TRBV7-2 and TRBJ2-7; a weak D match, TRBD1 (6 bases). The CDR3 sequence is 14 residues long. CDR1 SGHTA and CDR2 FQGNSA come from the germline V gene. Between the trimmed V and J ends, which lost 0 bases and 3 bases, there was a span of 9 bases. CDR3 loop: CASSLASGDYEQYF. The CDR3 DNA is TGTGCCAGCAGCTTAGCGTCAGGGGACTACGAGCAGTACTTC.

CDR3 protein: CASSLSGGAYNEQFF. The CDR3, as DNA: TGTGCCAGCAGTTTAAGTGGGGGGGCCTACAATGAGCAGTTCTTC. The chain has TRBV27 and TRBJ2-1; 7 nucleotides line up with TRBD2. CDR3 length: 15 residues. Trimming took 2 bases from V and 2 from J; bases not matched to a gene: 3. Germline assignment: CDR1 MNHEY and CDR2 SMNVEV (reference sequence).

CDR3 DNA sequence: TGTGCCAGCAGCCGAGCCGGGACAGGCTCTGAAGCTTTCTTT. Amino acid sequence: CASSRAGTGSEAFF. The chain combines TRBV3-1 (or the pseudogene TRBV3-2) with TRBJ1-1; 8 positions match TRBD1. With 4 bases clipped from V and 6 bases from J, the junction kept 7 bases outside the gene matches. The CDR3 sequence is 14 residues long. The V gene's germline CDR1 is LGHDT and CDR2 YNNKEL (reference sequence).

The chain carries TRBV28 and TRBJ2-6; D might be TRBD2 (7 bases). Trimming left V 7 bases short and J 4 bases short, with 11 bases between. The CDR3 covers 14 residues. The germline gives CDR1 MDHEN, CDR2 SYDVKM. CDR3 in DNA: TGTGCCAGCACCCGGGGGGCAGGGGCCAACGTCCTGACTTTC. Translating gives CASTRGAGANVLTF. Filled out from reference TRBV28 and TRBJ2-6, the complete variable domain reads DVKVTQSSRYLVKRTGEKVFLECVQDMDHENMFWYRQDPGLGLRLIYFSYDVKMKEKGDIPEGYSVSREKKERFSLILESASTNQTSMYLCASTRGAGANVLTFGAGSRLTVL.

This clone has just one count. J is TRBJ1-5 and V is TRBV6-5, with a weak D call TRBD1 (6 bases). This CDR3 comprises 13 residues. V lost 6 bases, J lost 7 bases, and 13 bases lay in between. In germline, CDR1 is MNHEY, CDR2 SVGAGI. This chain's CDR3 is CASSLQGGQPQHF. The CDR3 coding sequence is TGTGCCAGCAGCCTACAGGGTGGCCAGCCCCAGCATTTT.

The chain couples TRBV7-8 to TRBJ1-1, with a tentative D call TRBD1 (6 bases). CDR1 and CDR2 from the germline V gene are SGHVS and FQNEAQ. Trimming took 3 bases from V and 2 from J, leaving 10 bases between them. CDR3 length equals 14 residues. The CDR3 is CASSFDRFNTEAFF. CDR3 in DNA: TGTGCCAGCAGCTTCGACAGGTTTAACACTGAAGCTTTCTTT.

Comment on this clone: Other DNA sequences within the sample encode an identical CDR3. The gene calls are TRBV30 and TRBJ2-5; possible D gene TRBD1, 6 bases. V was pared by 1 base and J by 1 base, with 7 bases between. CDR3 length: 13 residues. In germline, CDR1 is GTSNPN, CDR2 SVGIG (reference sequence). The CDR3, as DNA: TGTGCCTGGAGTGGGGGGCTCCAAGAGACCCAGTACTTC. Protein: CAWSGGLQETQYF.

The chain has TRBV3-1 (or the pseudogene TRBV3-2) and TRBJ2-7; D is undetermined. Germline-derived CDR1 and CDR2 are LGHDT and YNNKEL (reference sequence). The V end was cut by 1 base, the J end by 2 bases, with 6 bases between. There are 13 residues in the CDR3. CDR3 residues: CASSQASPYEQYF. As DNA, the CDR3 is TGTGCCAGCAGCCAAGCGAGCCCCTACGAGCAGTACTTC.

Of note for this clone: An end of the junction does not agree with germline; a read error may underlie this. This chain's CDR3 is CASEPGGSGRWFLF. The CDR3 coding sequence is TGTGCCAGTGAGCCAGGGGGCTCTGGCCGATGGTTTCTCTTC. The genes are TRBV19 and TRBJ1-2, with TRBD1 identical over 8 bases. Germline V lookup: CDR1 LNHDA, CDR2 SQIVND (reference sequence). The CDR3 extends over 14 amino acids.

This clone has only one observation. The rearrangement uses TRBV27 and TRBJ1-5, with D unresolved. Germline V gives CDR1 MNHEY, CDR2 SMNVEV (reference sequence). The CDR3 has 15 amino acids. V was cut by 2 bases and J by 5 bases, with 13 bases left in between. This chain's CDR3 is CASSLAGGSHQPQHF. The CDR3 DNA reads TGTGCCAGCAGTTTAGCTGGAGGGTCCCATCAGCCCCAGCATTTT.

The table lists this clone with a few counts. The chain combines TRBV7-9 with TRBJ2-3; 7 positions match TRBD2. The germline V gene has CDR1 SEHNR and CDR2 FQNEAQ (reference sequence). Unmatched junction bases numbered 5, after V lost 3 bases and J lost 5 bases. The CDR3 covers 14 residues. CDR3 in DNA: TGTGCCAGCAGCTTCTGGGGGGAGGGAGATACGCAGTATTTT. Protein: CASSFWGEGDTQYF.

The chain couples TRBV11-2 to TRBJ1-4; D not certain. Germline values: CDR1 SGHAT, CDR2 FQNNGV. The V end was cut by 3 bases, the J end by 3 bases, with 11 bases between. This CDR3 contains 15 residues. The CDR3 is CASSLGLLANEKLFF. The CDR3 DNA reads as TGTGCCAGCAGCTTGGGCCTTTTGGCTAATGAAAAACTGTTTTTT.

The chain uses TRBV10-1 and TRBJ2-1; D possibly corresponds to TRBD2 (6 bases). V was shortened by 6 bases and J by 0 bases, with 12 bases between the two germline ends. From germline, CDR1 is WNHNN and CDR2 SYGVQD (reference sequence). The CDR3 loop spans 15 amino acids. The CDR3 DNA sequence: TGCGCCAGCAGCGGCCTCGGGAGCTCCTACAATGAGCAGTTCTTC. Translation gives CASSGLGSSYNEQFF.

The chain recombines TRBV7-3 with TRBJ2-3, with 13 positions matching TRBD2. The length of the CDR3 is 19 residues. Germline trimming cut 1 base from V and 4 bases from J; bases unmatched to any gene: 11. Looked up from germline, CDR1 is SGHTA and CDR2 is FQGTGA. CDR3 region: CASSLRQGPTSGRSDTQYF. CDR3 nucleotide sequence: TGTGCCAGCAGCTTAAGACAGGGGCCGACTAGCGGGAGGTCAGATACGCAGTATTTT. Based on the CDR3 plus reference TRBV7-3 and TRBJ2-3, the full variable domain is GAGVSQTPSNKVTEKGKYVELRCDPISGHTALYWYRQSLGQGPEFLIYFQGTGAADDSGLPNDRFFAVRPEGSVSTLKIQRTERGDSAVYLCASSLRQGPTSGRSDTQYFGPGTRLTVL.

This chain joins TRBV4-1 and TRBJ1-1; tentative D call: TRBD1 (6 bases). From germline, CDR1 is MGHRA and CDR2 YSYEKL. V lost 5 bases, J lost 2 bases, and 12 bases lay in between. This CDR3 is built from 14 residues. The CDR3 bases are TGCGCCAGCAGCTCCGGACAGACAAACACTGAAGCTTTCTTT. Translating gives CASSSGQTNTEAFF.

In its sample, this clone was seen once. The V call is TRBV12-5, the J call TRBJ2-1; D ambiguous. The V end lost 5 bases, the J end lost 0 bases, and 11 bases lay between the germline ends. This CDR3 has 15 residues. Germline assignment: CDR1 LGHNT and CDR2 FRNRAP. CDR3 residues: CASGLAPSSYNEQFF. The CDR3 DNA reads TGTGCTAGTGGTCTCGCTCCGAGCTCCTACAATGAGCAGTTCTTC.

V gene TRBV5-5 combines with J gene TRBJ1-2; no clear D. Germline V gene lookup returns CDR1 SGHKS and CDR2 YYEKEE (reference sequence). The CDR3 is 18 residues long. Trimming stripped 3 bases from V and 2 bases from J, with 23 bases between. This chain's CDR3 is CASSSRPDMGVSNYGYTF. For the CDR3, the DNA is TGTGCCAGCAGCTCCAGACCTGACATGGGAGTCTCAAACTATGGCTACACCTTC.

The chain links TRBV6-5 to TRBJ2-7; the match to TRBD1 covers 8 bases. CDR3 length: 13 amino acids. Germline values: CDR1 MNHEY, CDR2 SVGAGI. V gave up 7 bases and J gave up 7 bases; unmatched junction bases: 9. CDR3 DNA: TGTGCCAGCAAAAAGGACAGGGCGGGGGAGCAGTACTTC. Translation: CASKKDRAGEQYF.

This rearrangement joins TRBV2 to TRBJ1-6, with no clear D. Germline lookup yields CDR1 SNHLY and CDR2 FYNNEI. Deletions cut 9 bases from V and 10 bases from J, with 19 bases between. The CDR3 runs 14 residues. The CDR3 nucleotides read TGTGCCAGGCAATCCAGAGGTCCCCAGTCACCCCTCCACTTT. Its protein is CARQSRGPQSPLHF.

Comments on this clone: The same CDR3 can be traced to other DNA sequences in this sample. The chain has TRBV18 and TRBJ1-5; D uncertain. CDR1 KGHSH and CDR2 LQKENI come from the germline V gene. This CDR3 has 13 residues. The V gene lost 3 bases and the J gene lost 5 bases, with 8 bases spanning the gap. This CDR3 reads CASSPGGDQPQHF. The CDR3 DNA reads TGTGCCAGCTCACCGGGCGGGGATCAGCCCCAGCATTTT.

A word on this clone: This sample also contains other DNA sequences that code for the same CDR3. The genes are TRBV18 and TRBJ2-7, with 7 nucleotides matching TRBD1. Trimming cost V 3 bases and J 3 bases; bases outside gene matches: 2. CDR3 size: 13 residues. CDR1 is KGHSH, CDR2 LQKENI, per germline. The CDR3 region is CASSPTGSYEQYF. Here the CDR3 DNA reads TGTGCCAGCTCACCGACAGGGAGCTACGAGCAGTACTTC.

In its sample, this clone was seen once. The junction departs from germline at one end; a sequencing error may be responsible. CDR3 coding DNA: TGTGCCAGCAGCCAATCTAACGAAAAACTGTTTTTT. Its translation: CASSQSNEKLFF. This chain links TRBV4-2 with TRBJ1-4; D is undetermined. The CDR3 has 12 amino acids. Germline-derived CDR1 and CDR2 are LGHNA and YNFKEQ.

In DNA, the CDR3 is TGCGCCAGCAGCCAAGCTAGCGGGGGTTCCTACGAGCAGTACTTC. It codes for CASSQASGGSYEQYF. The chain joins TRBV4-1 to TRBJ2-7, with 10 bases aligning to TRBD2. The CDR3 contains 15 residues. J gave up 1 base and V 1 base, and 1 base lay outside the gene matches. CDR1 MGHRA and CDR2 YSYEKL come from the germline V gene.

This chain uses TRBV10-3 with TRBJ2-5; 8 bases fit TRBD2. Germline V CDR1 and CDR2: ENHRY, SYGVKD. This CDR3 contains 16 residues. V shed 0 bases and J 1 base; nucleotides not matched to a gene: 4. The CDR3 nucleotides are TGTGCCATCAGTGAGTCGCCTAGCGGGCCCCAAGAGACCCAGTACTTC. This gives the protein CAISESPSGPQETQYF.

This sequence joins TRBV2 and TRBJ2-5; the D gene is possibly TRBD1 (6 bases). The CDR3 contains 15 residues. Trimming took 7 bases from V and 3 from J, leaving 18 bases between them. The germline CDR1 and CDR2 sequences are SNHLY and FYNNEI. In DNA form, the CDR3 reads TGTGCCAGCACTGTGACAGGATTAGGTAAAGAGACCCAGTACTTC. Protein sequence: CASTVTGLGKETQYF.

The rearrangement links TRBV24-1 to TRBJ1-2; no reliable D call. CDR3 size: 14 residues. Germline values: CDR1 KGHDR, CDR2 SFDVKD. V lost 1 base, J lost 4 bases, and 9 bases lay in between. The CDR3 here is CATSDFQVAYGYTF. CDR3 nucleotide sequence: TGTGCCACCAGTGATTTCCAGGTGGCCTATGGCTACACCTTC.

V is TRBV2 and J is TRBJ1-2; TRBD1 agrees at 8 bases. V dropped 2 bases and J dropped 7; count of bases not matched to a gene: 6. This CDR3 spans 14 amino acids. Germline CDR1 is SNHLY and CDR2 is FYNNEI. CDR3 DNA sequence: TGTGCCAGCAGTGAACCAGGGGGCTGGGGTGGCTACACCTTC. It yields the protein CASSEPGGWGGYTF. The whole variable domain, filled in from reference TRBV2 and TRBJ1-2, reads EPEVTQTPSHQVTQMGQEVILRCVPISNHLYFYWYRQILGQKVEFLVSFYNNEISEKSEIFDDQFSVERPDGSNFTLKIRSTKLEDSAMYFCASSEPGGWGGYTFGSGTRLTVV.

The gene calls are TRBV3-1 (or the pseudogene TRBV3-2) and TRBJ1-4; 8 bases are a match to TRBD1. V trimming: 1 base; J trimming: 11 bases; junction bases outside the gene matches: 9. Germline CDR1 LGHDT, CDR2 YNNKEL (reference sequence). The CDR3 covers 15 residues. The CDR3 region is CASSQGLTGGGKLFF. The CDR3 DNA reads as TGTGCCAGCAGCCAAGGATTAACAGGGGGAGGTAAACTGTTTTTT.

The CDR3 DNA sequence: TGTGCCAGCAGCGTCCGGGACTCAGCCCACAATGAGCAGTTCTTC. Translated, it gives CASSVRDSAHNEQFF. The chain uses TRBV9 and TRBJ2-1, with a tentative D call TRBD2 (6 bases). Germline V gives CDR1 SGDLS, CDR2 YYNGEE. CDR3 length equals 15 residues. V was pared by 2 bases and J by 5 bases, with 14 bases between.

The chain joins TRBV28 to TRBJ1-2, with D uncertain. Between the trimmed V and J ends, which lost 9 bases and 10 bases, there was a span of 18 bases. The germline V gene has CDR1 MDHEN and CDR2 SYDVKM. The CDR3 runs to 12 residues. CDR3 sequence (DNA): TGTGCCAGTTGTAATGCAGGTAGTGTCTACACCTTC. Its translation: CASCNAGSVYTF.

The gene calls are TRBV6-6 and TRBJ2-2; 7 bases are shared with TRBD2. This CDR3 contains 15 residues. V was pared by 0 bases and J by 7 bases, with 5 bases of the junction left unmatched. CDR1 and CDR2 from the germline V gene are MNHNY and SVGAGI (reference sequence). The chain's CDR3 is CASSYSTSADGELFF. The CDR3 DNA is TGTGCCAGCAGTTACTCCACTAGCGCGGACGGGGAGCTGTTTTTT.